This paragraph reports one TCR beta chain. The antigen it recognizes is unknown. It has no much larger one-base neighbor in the sample; base qualities were not kept. Trimming at the junction amounts to 3 bases on V and 0 bases on J, and the germline ends lie 19 bases apart. From its cysteine to its phenylalanine, the CDR3 spans 18 amino acids. Only the CDR3 DNA is retained, 54 bases long and in frame from the first base. For CDR1 and CDR2, the germline V gene lists SGHTS and YDEGEE. TCRbeta CDR3 regions were amplified from genomic DNA using the immunoSEQ Assay, a bias-controlled multiplex PCR. Regarding the original processing steps: The number of nucleated cells in each sample was estimated by amplification of reference gene primers within the assay. To quantify the absolute abundance of each unique TCRbeta CDR3 rearrangement, sequence reads were collapsed and filtered. For each sample, productive Simpson clonality was calculated by taking the square root of Simpson's diversity index across productive rearrangements. TCRdb re-hosts the immuneACCESS table, in-frame sequences only. Its copies lack some clones; in the studies checked, an unresolved V gene accounts for under half of them, and the cause for the rest is not known. The V and J calls and clone size come from that table; D and trimming were worked out from the DNA. The sample profile shows some 260,000 clones; around 90% of them were found once. In total, the top ten clones hold roughly 10% of the sample.

This sample is part of a study of blood T cell repertoires in COVID-19 (dated by TCRdb to about 2020). Broadly, across the study: Samples from collaborators originated in the United States, Italy and Spain and spanned both the acute and convalescent phases of COVID-19. The material from the prospective study consisted of cDNA or gDNA derived from T cells, B-cell-depleted T cells, or PBMCs. The dataset comprised deeply sampled blood TCRbeta repertoires from subjects exposed to, actively infected with, or recovered from COVID-19. The repertoires were made available in a free public database intended to serve as a resource for research on the immune response to SARS-CoV-2. The samples were drawn from two sources: the first 160 participants of the ongoing ImmuneRACE study, and 1,200 or so subjects contributed by 6 global collaborators. A de-identified subject ID, COVID-19 status, age in years and sex were almost always included in the sample metadata. Where available, HLA class I and class II types were taken from metadata supplied by the sample provider and were not determined by assay-based typing. The paper's findings and limits, for the study overall: The quantity of clinical and demographic metadata differed by source and by participant and was supplied without curation.

One collaborating source in Seattle enrolled patients during active infection and followed them longitudinally through the course of disease. Each collaborating institution followed its own protocols to collect whole blood in K2EDTA tubes. For TCRbeta analysis, collaborators shipped samples in one of three forms: frozen whole blood, isolated PBMCs, or DNA extracted from either of those sample types. Sequenced: peripheral blood. The clonotype was recovered from a woman in her seventies with COVID-19, enrolled during active disease. The chain is encoded by TRBV5-8 joined to TRBJ1-5, with the D gene too uncertain to name. The CDR3 region: CASSSAPSGEVSNQPQHF. The sequenced DNA is TGTGCCAGCAGCTCCGCCCCGAGCGGGGAAGTTAGCAATCAGCCCCAGCATTTT.